The 19 T cell receptor beta chains below were found in one sample sequenced in a study of shared clonotypes between healthy human individuals. Here immunoSEQ multiplex PCR was the method, and the copy in TCRdb shows in-frame clones only, minus some. In the table there are around 1,000,000 clones, 77% of which are singletons. Material for sequencing was memory CD4+ T cells from PBMCs. Noted subset: CD45RA-negative fraction. The receptor source for this set is a man between 18 and 35 years old in good health. Some clones in this sample may be carry-over from other donors' samples.

The chain has TRBV6-1 and TRBJ1-2; no definite D call. The V gene lost 1 base and the J gene lost 7 bases, with 16 bases spanning the gap. This CDR3 comprises 15 residues. Germline CDR1 and CDR2: MNHNS and SASEGT. CDR3 coding DNA: TGTGCCAGCAGTGAAGAGGTGAAGAGGGTAGGTGGCTACACCTTC. Encoded protein: CASSEEVKRVGGYTF.

This chain links TRBV9 with TRBJ1-2, with TRBD1 identical over 8 bases. Germline values: CDR1 SGDLS, CDR2 YYNGEE. This CDR3 spans 15 amino acids. The J segment lost 7 bases and the V segment lost 3 bases, leaving 11 bases of the junction unmatched. The CDR3 DNA is TGTGCCAGCAGCGCCGCCCTGGACAGGGTTGGTGGCTACACCTTC. Encoded protein: CASSAALDRVGGYTF.

As regards this clone: A read error is possible here, since a much larger clone lies one base away. In DNA form, the CDR3 reads TGCGCCAGCAGCCCGACAGATTCTGGGGCCAACATCCTGACTTTC. Protein sequence: CASSPTDSGANILTF. The chain couples TRBV5-1 to TRBJ2-6, with D perhaps matching TRBD1 (5 bases). The CDR3 runs 15 residues. Germline CDR1 is SGHRS and CDR2 is YFSETQ.

The CDR3 DNA sequence: TGCGCCAGCAGGGGGACCGGACAGCCCGGAGAGACCCAGTACTTC. Translating it yields CASRGTGQPGETQYF. The chain couples TRBV5-1 to TRBJ2-5, with D perhaps TRBD1 (6 bases). CDR3 size: 15 residues. Germline lookup yields CDR1 SGHRS and CDR2 YFSETQ. Trimming shortened V by 5 bases and J by 4 bases, and 18 bases separated the two germline ends.

In this sample, this clone turned up once. The rearrangement uses TRBV14 and TRBJ1-5, with 7 bases that match TRBD1. The germline CDR1 and CDR2 sequences are SGHDN and FVKESK. The CDR3 totals 13 residues. With V trimmed by 1 base and J by 9 bases, 3 bases remained unmatched. The CDR3 sequence is CASSQAAGGPQHF. The CDR3 DNA sequence: TGTGCCAGCAGCCAAGCGGCAGGGGGGCCCCAGCATTTT. Together with reference TRBV14 and TRBJ1-5, the CDR3 gives the full variable domain: EAGVTQFPSHSVIEKGQTVTLRCDPISGHDNLYWYRRVMGKEIKFLLHFVKESKQDESGMPNNRFLAERTGGTYSTLKVQPAELEDSGVYFCASSQAAGGPQHFGDGTRLSIL.

The gene calls are TRBV30 and TRBJ1-4; D gene unclear. The V end lost 4 bases, the J end lost 7 bases, and 13 bases lay between the germline ends. The CDR3 length is 13 residues. Germline CDR1 reads GTSNPN; CDR2 reads SVGIG (reference sequence). CDR3 protein: CAWNSRWSEKLFF. Here the CDR3 DNA reads TGTGCCTGGAATTCCAGATGGAGTGAAAAACTGTTTTTT.

V gene TRBV5-1 combines with J gene TRBJ2-3, with TRBD1 as a possible D gene (5 bases). The CDR3 contains 15 residues. Per germline, CDR1 SGHRS and CDR2 YFSETQ. V lost 4 bases and J lost 3, with 15 bases in between. The CDR3 is CASSTPSPGTDTQYF. CDR3 bases: TGCGCCAGCAGCACACCGTCACCAGGGACAGATACGCAGTATTTT.

The chain links TRBV2 to TRBJ2-5; D is possibly TRBD1 (7 bases). The CDR3 is 15 amino acids. V was pared by 7 bases and J by 4 bases, with 19 bases between. Germline lookup yields CDR1 SNHLY and CDR2 FYNNEI. The CDR3 sequence is CASNRDRVGGETQYF. The DNA of the CDR3 is TGTGCCAGCAATCGTGACAGGGTGGGAGGAGAGACCCAGTACTTC.

The chain employs TRBV18 and TRBJ2-7, with D unresolved. The ends were cut back, 3 bases at V and 4 bases at J, with 16 bases in the middle. The germline CDR1 and CDR2 sequences are KGHSH and LQKENI. This CDR3 has 15 residues. CDR3 DNA sequence: TGTGCCAGCTCACCGGCCGGGCAGACCCAGTACGAGCAGTACTTC. This sequence encodes CASSPAGQTQYEQYF.

J is TRBJ1-4 and V is TRBV28, with TRBD1 identical over 7 bases. CDR3 length: 14 amino acids. Trimming took 6 bases from V and 8 from J; bases not matched to a gene: 9. Germline V lookup: CDR1 MDHEN, CDR2 SYDVKM. The CDR3 reads CASRPQGLLEKLFF. For the CDR3, the DNA is TGTGCCAGCAGACCACAGGGGCTTTTGGAAAAACTGTTTTTT.

This clone has a handful of counts. The chain is built from TRBV28 and TRBJ2-2, with D unresolved. CDR1 is MDHEN and CDR2 is SYDVKM in the germline V gene. This CDR3 has 12 amino acids. Between the trimmed V and J ends, which lost 1 base and 6 bases, there was a span of 3 bases. The CDR3 region has the DNA TGTGCCAGCAGTTTATATGCCGGGGAGCTGTTTTTT. Its protein is CASSLYAGELFF.

This clone was seen once. The rearrangement joins TRBV28 to TRBJ1-1; 8 bases align to TRBD1. The CDR3 runs 15 residues. Looked up from germline, CDR1 is MDHEN and CDR2 is SYDVKM. The J segment lost 1 base and the V segment lost 6 bases, leaving 7 bases of the junction unmatched. The CDR3: CASRSSGQGNTEAFF. The CDR3 DNA is TGTGCCAGCAGGTCTAGTGGACAGGGGAACACTGAAGCTTTCTTT.

This chain links TRBV27 with TRBJ2-7; TRBD2 matches at 9 bases. The V gene's germline CDR1 is MNHEY and CDR2 SMNVEV (reference sequence). This CDR3 contains 19 residues. Trimming cost V 3 bases and J 1 base; bases outside gene matches: 16. The CDR3 spells CASSFKLAGPSGISYEQYF. CDR3 DNA sequence: TGTGCCAGCAGTTTCAAGCTAGCGGGACCCTCGGGGATTTCCTACGAGCAGTACTTC.

This chain connects TRBV4-3 to TRBJ2-1; no definite D call. The CDR3 length is 15 residues. V was clipped by 4 bases and J by 8 bases, with 18 bases between them. Germline CDR1 LGHNA, CDR2 YSLEER. CDR3 region: CASSLRISTNDEQFF. The CDR3 bases are TGCGCCAGCAGCCTCCGCATTAGTACAAACGATGAGCAGTTCTTC.

The chain joins TRBV9 to TRBJ2-7; a possible D gene is TRBD1 (6 bases). V was trimmed by 3 bases and J by 4 bases, leaving 14 bases between them. CDR1 SGDLS and CDR2 YYNGEE come from the germline V gene. The CDR3 is 14 amino acids. The CDR3 nucleotides are TGTGCCAGCAGCGAGAGGGGGAGTAGTTACGAGCAGTACTTC. It is translated as CASSERGSSYEQYF.

For this clone: A junction end diverges from the germline sequence, so it may reflect a read error. The sample carries other DNA sequences with the same CDR3. The J gene is TRBJ2-3, the V gene TRBV7-3; D not resolved. This CDR3 has 13 residues. The germline V gene encodes CDR1 SGHTA and CDR2 FQGTGA. The chain's CDR3 is CASSLAPLGTQYF. Written as DNA, the CDR3 is TGTGCCAGTAGCTTAGCCCCTCTGGGTACGCAGTATTTT.

V usage is TRBV6-5 and J usage is TRBJ1-5; 7 nucleotides line up with TRBD1. This CDR3 spans 13 amino acids. V lost 8 bases, J lost 6 bases, and 7 bases stayed unmatched. Germline-derived CDR1 and CDR2 are MNHEY and SVGAGI. For the CDR3, the DNA is TGTGCCAGCCGACAGGGAAGTCGTCAGCCCCAGCATTTT. Its protein is CASRQGSRQPQHF.

The genes are TRBV2 and TRBJ2-5; D not resolved. Trimming stripped 4 bases from V and 3 bases from J, with 6 bases between. The CDR3 totals 12 residues. The germline V gene encodes CDR1 SNHLY and CDR2 FYNNEI. The CDR3 DNA reads TGTGCCAGCAGTGCTTCAGAAGAGACCCAGTACTTC. It yields the protein CASSASEETQYF.

The chain combines TRBV29-1 with TRBJ1-1; TRBD1 agrees at 12 bases. CDR3 length: 14 amino acids. Losses at the gene ends were 4 bases for V and 7 bases for J; bases not matched to a gene: 7. Per germline, CDR1 SQVTM and CDR2 ANQGSEA. Here the CDR3 reads CSVVGTGGYGEAFF. The CDR3 DNA reads TGCAGCGTTGTTGGGACAGGGGGCTACGGTGAAGCTTTCTTT.